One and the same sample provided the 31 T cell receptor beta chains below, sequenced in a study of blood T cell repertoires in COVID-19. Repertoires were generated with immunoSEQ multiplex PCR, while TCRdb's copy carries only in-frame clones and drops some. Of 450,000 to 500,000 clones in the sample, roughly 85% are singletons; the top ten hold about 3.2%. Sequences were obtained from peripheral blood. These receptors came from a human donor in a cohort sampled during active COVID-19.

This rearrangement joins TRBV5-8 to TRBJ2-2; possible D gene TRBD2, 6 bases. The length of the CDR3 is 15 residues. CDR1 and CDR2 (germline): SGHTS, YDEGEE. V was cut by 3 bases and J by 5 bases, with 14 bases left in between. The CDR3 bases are TGTGCCAGCAGCTGGGCCGGGAGTCGGACCGGGGAGCTGTTTTTT. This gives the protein CASSWAGSRTGELFF.

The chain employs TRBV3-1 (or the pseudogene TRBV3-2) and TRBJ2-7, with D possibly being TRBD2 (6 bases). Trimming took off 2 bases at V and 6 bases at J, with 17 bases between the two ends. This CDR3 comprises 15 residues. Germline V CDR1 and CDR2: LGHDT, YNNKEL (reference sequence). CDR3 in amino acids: CASSQRRASSSEQYF. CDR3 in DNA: TGTGCCAGCAGCCAAAGGAGGGCTAGCTCCAGCGAGCAGTACTTC.

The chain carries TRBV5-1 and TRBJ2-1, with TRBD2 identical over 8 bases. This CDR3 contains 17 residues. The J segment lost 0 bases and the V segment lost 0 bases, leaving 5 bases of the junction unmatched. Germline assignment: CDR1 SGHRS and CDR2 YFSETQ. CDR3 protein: CASSLVREANSYNEQFF. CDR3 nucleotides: TGCGCCAGCAGCTTGGTGCGGGAGGCTAACTCCTACAATGAGCAGTTCTTC.

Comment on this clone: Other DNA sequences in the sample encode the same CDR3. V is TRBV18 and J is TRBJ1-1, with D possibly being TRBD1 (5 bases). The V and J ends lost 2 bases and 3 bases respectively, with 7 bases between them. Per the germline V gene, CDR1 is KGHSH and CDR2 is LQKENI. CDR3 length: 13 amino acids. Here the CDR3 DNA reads TGTGCCAGCTCACCATCCAGGGACACTGAAGCTTTCTTT. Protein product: CASSPSRDTEAFF.

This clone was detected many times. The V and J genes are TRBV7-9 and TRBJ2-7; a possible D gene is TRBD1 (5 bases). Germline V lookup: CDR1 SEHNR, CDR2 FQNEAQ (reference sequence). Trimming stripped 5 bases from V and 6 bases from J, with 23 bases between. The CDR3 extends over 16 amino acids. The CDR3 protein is CASSPPLARAQGEQYF. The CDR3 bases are TGTGCCAGCAGCCCCCCGCTGGCCAGGGCTCAAGGCGAGCAGTACTTC.

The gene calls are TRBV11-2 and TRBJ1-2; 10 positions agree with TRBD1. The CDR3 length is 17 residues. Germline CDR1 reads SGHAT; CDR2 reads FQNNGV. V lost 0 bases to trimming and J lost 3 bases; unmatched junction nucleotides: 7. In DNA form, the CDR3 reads TGTGCCAGCAGCTTAGACCCCGGGACAGGGGTTCACTATGGCTACACCTTC. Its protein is CASSLDPGTGVHYGYTF.

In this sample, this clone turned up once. The CDR3 reads CASSWDRELAGNTIYF. The DNA of the CDR3 is TGTGCCAGCAGTTGGGACCGGGAGTTGGCTGGAAACACCATATATTTT. This chain links TRBV6-5 with TRBJ1-3; perhaps TRBD1 as D (5 bases). Trimming left V 4 bases short and J 2 bases short, with 15 bases between. Germline V lookup: CDR1 MNHEY, CDR2 SVGAGI. This CDR3 contains 16 residues.

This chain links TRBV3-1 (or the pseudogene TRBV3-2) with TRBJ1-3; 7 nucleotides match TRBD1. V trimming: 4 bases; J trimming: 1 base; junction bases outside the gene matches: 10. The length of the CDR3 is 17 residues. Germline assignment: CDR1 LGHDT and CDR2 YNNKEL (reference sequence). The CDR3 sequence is CASSLAPGQLSGNTIYF. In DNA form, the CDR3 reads TGTGCCAGCAGCCTAGCTCCGGGACAGCTTTCTGGAAACACCATATATTTT.

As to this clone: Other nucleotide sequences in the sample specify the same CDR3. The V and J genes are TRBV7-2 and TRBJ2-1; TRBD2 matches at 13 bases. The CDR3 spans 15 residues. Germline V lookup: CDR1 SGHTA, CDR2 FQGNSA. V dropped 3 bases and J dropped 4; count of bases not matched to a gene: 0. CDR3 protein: CASSLGLAGYNEQFF. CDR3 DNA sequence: TGTGCCAGCAGCTTGGGACTAGCGGGATACAATGAGCAGTTCTTC.

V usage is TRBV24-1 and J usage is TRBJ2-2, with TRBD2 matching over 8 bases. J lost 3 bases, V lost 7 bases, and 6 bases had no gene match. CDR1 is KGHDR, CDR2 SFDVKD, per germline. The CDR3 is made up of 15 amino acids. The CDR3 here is CATRSLADDTGELFF. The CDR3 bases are TGTGCCACCAGATCACTAGCGGACGACACCGGGGAGCTGTTTTTT.

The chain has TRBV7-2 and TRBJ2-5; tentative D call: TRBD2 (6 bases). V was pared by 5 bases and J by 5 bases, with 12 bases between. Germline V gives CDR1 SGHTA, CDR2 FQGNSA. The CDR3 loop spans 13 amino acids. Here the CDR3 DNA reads TGTGCCAGCAGCCCAGAACGGGGGGAGACCCAGTACTTC. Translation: CASSPERGETQYF.

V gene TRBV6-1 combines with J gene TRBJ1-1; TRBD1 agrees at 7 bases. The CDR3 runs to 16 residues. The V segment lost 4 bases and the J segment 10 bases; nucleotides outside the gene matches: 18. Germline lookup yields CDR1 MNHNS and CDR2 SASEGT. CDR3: CASSAGTERILGGAFF. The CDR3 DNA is TGTGCCAGCAGTGCGGGGACAGAGAGGATTTTGGGCGGAGCTTTCTTT.

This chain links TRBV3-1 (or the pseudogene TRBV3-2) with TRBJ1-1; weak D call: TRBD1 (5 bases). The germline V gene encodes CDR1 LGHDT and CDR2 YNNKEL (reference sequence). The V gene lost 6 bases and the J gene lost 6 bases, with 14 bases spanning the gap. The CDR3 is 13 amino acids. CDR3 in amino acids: CASRQQGGPEAFF. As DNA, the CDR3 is TGTGCCAGCAGACAGCAGGGAGGCCCTGAAGCTTTCTTT.

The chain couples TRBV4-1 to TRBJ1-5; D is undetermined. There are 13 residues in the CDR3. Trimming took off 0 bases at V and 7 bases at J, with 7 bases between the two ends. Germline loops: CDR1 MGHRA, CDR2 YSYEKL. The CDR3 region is CASSQDPEQPQHF. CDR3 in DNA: TGCGCCAGCAGCCAAGATCCCGAGCAGCCCCAGCATTTT.

DNA for the CDR3: TGCGCCAGCAGCCTAGGGGTCGACGGCGGAAACACCATATATTTT. It yields the protein CASSLGVDGGNTIYF. The chain is built from TRBV5-1 and TRBJ1-3; D might be TRBD1 (5 bases). Per the germline V gene, CDR1 is SGHRS and CDR2 is YFSETQ. Trimming shortened V by 4 bases and J by 4 bases, and 15 bases separated the two germline ends. This CDR3 is built from 15 residues.

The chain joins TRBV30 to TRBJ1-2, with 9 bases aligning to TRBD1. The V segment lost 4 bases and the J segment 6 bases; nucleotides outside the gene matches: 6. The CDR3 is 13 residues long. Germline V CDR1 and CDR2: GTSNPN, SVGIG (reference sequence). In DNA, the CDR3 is TGTGCCTGGACCCCGGACAGGGGCCATGGCTACACCTTC. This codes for CAWTPDRGHGYTF.

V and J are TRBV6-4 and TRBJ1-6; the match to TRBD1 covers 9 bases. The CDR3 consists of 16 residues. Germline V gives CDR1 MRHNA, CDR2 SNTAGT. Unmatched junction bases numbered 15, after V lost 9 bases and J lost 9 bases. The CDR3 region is CARKTGTGSRVSPLHF. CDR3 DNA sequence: TGTGCCAGAAAGACCGGGACAGGGAGTAGGGTTTCACCCCTCCACTTT.

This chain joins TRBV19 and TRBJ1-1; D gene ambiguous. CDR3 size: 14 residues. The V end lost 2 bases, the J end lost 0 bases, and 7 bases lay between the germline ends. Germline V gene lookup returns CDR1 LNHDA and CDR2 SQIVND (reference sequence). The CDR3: CASSISPMNTEAFF. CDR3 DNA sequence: TGTGCCAGTAGTATATCCCCAATGAACACTGAAGCTTTCTTT.

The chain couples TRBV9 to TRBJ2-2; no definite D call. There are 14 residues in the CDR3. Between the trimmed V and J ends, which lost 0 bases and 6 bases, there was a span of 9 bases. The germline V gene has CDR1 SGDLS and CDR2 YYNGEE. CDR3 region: CASSVGSLPGELFF. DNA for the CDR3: TGTGCCAGCAGCGTAGGTAGCCTACCCGGGGAGCTGTTTTTT.

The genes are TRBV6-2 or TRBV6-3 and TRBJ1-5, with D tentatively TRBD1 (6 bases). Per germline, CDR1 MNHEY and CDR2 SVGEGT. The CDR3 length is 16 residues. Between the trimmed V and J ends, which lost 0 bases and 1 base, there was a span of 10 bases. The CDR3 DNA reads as TGTGCCAGCAGTTACTCGAGGGGGATCAGCAATCAGCCCCAGCATTTT. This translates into CASSYSRGISNQPQHF.

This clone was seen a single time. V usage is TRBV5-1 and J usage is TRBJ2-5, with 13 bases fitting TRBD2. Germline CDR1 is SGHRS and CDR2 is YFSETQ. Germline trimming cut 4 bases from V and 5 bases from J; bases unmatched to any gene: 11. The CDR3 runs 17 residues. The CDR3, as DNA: TGCGCCAGCAGCCTGTTGGGACTAGCGGGAAGTGGGGAGACCCAGTACTTC. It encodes CASSLLGLAGSGETQYF.

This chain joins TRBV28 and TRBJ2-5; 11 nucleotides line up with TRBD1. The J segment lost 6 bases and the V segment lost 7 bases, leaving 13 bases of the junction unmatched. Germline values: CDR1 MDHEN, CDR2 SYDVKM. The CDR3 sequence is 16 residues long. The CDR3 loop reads CASISSTGQGGKTQYF. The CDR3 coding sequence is TGTGCCAGCATCAGTAGTACGGGACAGGGGGGAAAGACCCAGTACTTC.

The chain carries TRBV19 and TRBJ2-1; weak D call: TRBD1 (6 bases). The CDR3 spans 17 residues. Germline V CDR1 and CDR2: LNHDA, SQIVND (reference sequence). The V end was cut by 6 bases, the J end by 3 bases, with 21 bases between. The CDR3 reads CASRNLRVQGHYNEQFF. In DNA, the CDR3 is TGTGCCAGTAGGAACCTAAGGGTACAGGGACACTACAATGAGCAGTTCTTC.

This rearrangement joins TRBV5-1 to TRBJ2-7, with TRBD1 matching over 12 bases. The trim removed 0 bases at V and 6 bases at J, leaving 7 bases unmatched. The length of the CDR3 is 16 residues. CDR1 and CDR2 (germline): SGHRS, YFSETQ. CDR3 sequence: CASSLGDPGQGAEQYF. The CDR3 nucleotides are TGCGCCAGCAGCTTGGGAGACCCGGGACAGGGGGCCGAGCAGTACTTC.

The CDR3 spells CASSLVDSRGFHYNEQFF. CDR3 in DNA: TGTGCCAGCAGTTTAGTCGATTCGCGGGGGTTCCACTACAATGAGCAGTTCTTC. V usage is TRBV27 and J usage is TRBJ2-1, with TRBD2 identical over 7 bases. Germline trimming cut 2 bases from V and 3 bases from J; bases unmatched to any gene: 13. Germline values: CDR1 MNHEY, CDR2 SMNVEV (reference sequence). CDR3 length equals 18 residues.

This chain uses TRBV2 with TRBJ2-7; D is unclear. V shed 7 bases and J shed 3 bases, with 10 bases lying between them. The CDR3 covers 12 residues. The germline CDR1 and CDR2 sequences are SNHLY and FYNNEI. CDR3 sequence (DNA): TGTGCCAGCACCCAGGAAATCTACGAGCAGTACTTC. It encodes CASTQEIYEQYF.

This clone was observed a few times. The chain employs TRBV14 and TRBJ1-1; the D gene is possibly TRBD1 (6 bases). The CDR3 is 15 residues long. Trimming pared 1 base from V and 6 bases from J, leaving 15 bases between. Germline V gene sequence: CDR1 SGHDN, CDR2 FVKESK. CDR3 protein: CASSQVRPGDAEAFF. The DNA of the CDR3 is TGTGCCAGCAGCCAAGTCAGGCCAGGGGACGCTGAAGCTTTCTTT.

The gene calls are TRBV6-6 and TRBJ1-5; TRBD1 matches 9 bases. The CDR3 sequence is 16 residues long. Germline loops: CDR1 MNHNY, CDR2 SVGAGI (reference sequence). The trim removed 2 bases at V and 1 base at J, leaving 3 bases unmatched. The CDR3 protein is CASSYTGTGSNQPQHF. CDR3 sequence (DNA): TGTGCCAGCAGTTACACCGGGACAGGGAGCAATCAGCCCCAGCATTTT.

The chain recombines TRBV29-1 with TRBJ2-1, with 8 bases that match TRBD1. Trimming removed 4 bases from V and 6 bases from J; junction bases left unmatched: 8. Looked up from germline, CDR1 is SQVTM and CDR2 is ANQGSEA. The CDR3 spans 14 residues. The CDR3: CSVATGVGGNEQFF. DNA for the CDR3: TGCAGCGTTGCGACAGGGGTAGGGGGCAATGAGCAGTTCTTC.

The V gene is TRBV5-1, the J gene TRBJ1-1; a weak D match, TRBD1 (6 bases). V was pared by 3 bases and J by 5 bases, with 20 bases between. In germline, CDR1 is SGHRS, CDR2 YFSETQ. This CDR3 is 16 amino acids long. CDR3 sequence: CASSSTVGGARTEAFF. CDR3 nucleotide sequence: TGCGCCAGCAGCTCCACCGTGGGGGGGGCCCGAACTGAAGCTTTCTTT.

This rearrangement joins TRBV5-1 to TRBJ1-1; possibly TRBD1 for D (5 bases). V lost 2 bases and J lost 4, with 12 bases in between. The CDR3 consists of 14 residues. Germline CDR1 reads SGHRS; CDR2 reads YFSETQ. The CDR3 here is CASSLQAKVTEAFF. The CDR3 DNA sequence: TGCGCCAGCAGCTTACAGGCGAAGGTCACTGAAGCTTTCTTT.